These T cell receptor beta chains were read from a single sample in a study of T cells after yellow fever vaccination. TCRdb re-called the 5' RACE reads through MiXCR, storing one row per CDR3 protein. The sample includes some 320,000 distinct CDR3 sequences, roughly 3.9% of them seen just once. The material was PBMCs, obtained 5 days after the yellow fever booster vaccination. All receptors come from a man aged 18 to 35 who received the YFV17D yellow fever vaccine. CDR3s include the opening cysteine and the closing phenylalanine or tryptophan.

TRBV4-1	CASSQGQGGHDIQYF
TRBV20-1	CSARGDRALTDTQYF
TRBV20-1	CSARDHRVLYGYTF
TRBV2	CASIGAMGETQYF
TRBV7-9	CASSLGATNPQFF
TRBV18	CASSLLATDRSSYEQYF
TRBV9	CASSAPGPTGYGYTF
TRBV9	CASRPRGWTGELFF
TRBV5-4	CASSRAAGGLNTGELFF
TRBV7-3	CASSLQGGRTDTQYF
TRBV11-2	CASSFRGDYPASYEQYF